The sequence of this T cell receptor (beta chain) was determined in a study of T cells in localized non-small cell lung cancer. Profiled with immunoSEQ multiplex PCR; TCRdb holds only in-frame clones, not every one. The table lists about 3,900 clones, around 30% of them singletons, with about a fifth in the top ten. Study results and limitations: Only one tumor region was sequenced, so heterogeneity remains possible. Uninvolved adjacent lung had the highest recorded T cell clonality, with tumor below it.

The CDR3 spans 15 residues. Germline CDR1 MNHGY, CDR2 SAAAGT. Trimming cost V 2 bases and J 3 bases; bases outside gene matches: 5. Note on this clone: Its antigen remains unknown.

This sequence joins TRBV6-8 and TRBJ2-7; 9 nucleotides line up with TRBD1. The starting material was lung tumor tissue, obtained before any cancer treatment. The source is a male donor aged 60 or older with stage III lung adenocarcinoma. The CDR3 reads CASSYQGQGIYEQYF. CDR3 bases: TGTGCCAGCAGTTACCAGGGACAGGGTATCTACGAGCAGTACTTC.